The 23 T cell receptor beta chains given below trace back to one sample, sequenced in a study of T cells in Graves' hyperthyroidism and ophthalmopathy. Amplified regions were TCR beta CDR3 sequences from RNA transcripts. Initially, a first-round RT-PCR of the TCR CDR3 employed the HTBI primer set. TCRdb redid the calling of the multiplex PCR reads with MiXCR, one entry per CDR3 protein. The table shows about 360,000 distinct CDR3 sequences, with less than 15% occurring only once. Sequencing was done on a sample of blood. These receptors were taken from a woman aged 18-30 years with Graves' hyperthyroidism.

This clonotype was recorded at least ten times. The chain recombines TRBV28 with TRBJ1-2; D is uncertain. The germline gives CDR1 MDHEN, CDR2 SYDVKM. The CDR3 covers 13 residues. V shed 5 bases and J shed 5 bases, with 12 bases lying between them. The CDR3 here is CASSIGVIYGYTF. The DNA of the CDR3 is TGTGCCAGCAGTATCGGGGTGATATATGGCTACACCTTC.

Comment on this clonotype: At one end the junction does not follow the germline gene, possibly because of a read error. This chain connects TRBV5-1 to TRBJ1-4, with D hard to call. The CDR3 runs 13 residues. In germline, CDR1 is SGHRS, CDR2 YFSETQ. CDR3 coding DNA: TGTGCCAGCAGCGAGGAGTCTAATGAAAAACTGTTTTTT. Its protein product is CASSEESNEKLFF.

The chain links TRBV27 to TRBJ2-1; D gene uncertain. The CDR3 runs 13 residues. Germline-derived CDR1 and CDR2 are MNHEY and SMNVEV (reference sequence). V lost 6 bases, J lost 6 bases, and 12 bases lay in between. CDR3 bases: TGTGCCAGCAGCCAGACCACCCTCAATGAGCAGTTCTTC. It yields the protein CASSQTTLNEQFF.

This clonotype was seen many times. The chain employs TRBV2 and TRBJ2-1; 7 bases are shared with TRBD2. Germline V CDR1 and CDR2: SNHLY, FYNNEI. The CDR3 is made up of 17 amino acids. The J segment lost 0 bases and the V segment lost 8 bases, leaving 13 bases of the junction unmatched. In DNA form, the CDR3 reads TGTGCCAGCCTAGCGGACCCCGGGGGGAGCTCCTACAATGAGCAGTTCTTC. It yields the protein CASLADPGGSSYNEQFF. The complete variable domain, with remaining parts taken from reference TRBV2 and TRBJ2-1, reads EPEVTQTPSHQVTQMGQEVILRCVPISNHLYFYWYRQILGQKVEFLVSFYNNEISEKSEIFDDQFSVERPDGSNFTLKIRSTKLEDSAMYFCASLADPGGSSYNEQFFGPGTRLTVL.

The table lists this clonotype with many counts. This rearrangement joins TRBV10-3 to TRBJ1-2, with a tentative D call TRBD1 (6 bases). The germline V and J ends were trimmed by 4 bases and 2 bases, with 11 bases remaining between them. Germline lookup yields CDR1 ENHRY and CDR2 SYGVKD. The CDR3 contains 14 residues. In DNA form, the CDR3 reads TGTGCCATCAGTGGGAGGACAGTAAACTATGGCTACACCTTC. It translates to CAISGRTVNYGYTF.

This clonotype was counted at least ten times. V usage is TRBV7-3 and J usage is TRBJ2-2, with TRBD2 matching 7 bases. Trimming took 5 bases from V and 3 from J; bases not matched to a gene: 6. From germline, CDR1 is SGHTA and CDR2 FQGTGA. The CDR3 covers 15 residues. For the CDR3, the DNA is TGTGCCAGCAGCCTCCGGGGAGGGGACACCGGGGAGCTGTTTTTT. Amino acids: CASSLRGGDTGELFF.

Only a few counts were recorded for this clonotype. The gene calls are TRBV6-2 or TRBV6-3 and TRBJ2-7; no clear D. The CDR3 consists of 13 residues. V was clipped by 0 bases and J by 2 bases, with 5 bases between them. Germline CDR1 MNHEY, CDR2 SVGEGT. Written as DNA, the CDR3 is TGTGCCAGCAGTTACTCGCCTACCTACGAGCAGTACTTC. It codes for CASSYSPTYEQYF.

To note about this clonotype: One end of the junction does not line up with germline, which may come from a read error. The rearrangement joins TRBV14 to TRBJ2-7; D might be TRBD2 (5 bases). Germline V gene data show CDR1 as SGHDN and CDR2 as FVKESK. This CDR3 has 13 amino acids. CDR3 nucleotide sequence: TGTGCCAGCCGCCAAGAGGGTGTGGGAGAGCAGTACTTC. This translates into CASRQEGVGEQYF.

This clonotype was picked up many times. This chain joins TRBV6-1 and TRBJ2-3, with D possibly matching TRBD1 (5 bases). The CDR3 is 14 residues long. Germline V gives CDR1 MNHNS, CDR2 SASEGT. V was clipped by 6 bases and J by 6 bases, with 16 bases between them. CDR3 loop: CASSWVGDEDTQYF. Written as DNA, the CDR3 is TGTGCCAGCAGCTGGGTAGGGGATGAGGATACGCAGTATTTT.

This clonotype showed up many times. The J gene is TRBJ1-5, the V gene TRBV20-1, with D possibly matching TRBD1 (6 bases). CDR1 is DFQATT and CDR2 is SNEGSKA in the germline V gene (reference sequence). This CDR3 is 15 amino acids long. V was trimmed by 5 bases and J by 7 bases, leaving 21 bases between them. The CDR3 bases are TGCAGTGCTCAACTCCCCGGGACAAAGGGCCAGCCCCAGCATTTT. As protein: CSAQLPGTKGQPQHF.

This clonotype occurred many times. V and J are TRBV28 and TRBJ2-7; TRBD2 matches 7 bases. This CDR3 has 13 residues. Unmatched junction bases numbered 7, after V lost 2 bases and J lost 9 bases. Germline loops: CDR1 MDHEN, CDR2 SYDVKM. In nucleotides, the CDR3 is TGTGCCAGCAGTTTAGTATCGGGGAGGGTGCAGTACTTC. Residues: CASSLVSGRVQYF.

J is TRBJ2-7 and V is TRBV4-2, with 7 bases identical to TRBD1. Per germline, CDR1 LGHNA and CDR2 YNFKEQ. The V and J ends lost 7 bases and 9 bases, in that order; junction bases with no gene match: 15. The CDR3 extends over 14 amino acids. The CDR3 loop reads CASNLSSRGSGQYF. The CDR3 region has the DNA TGTGCCAGCAACCTGTCTAGCAGGGGGTCTGGGCAGTACTTC.

This clonotype was seen many times. V and J are TRBV6-2 or TRBV6-3 and TRBJ1-2; 10 bases match TRBD1. Trimming at V came to 5 bases and at J to 3 bases, leaving 3 bases not matched to a gene. There are 14 residues in the CDR3. Germline V gene data show CDR1 as MNHEY and CDR2 as SVGEGT. CDR3 sequence reads: CASSMDRGDYGYTF. CDR3 DNA sequence: TGTGCCAGCAGTATGGACAGGGGGGACTATGGCTACACCTTC.

This clonotype was counted a single time. The CDR3 DNA is TGCGCCAGCAGCTTGGTGCCGGAGAGGGCTGAAGCTTTCTTT. This encodes CASSLVPERAEAFF. The chain is built from TRBV5-1 and TRBJ1-1; no definite D call. Germline loops: CDR1 SGHRS, CDR2 YFSETQ. V dropped 0 bases and J dropped 6 bases, with 12 bases sitting between them. This CDR3 has 14 amino acids.

The chain is built from TRBV11-2 and TRBJ2-1; either TRBD1 or TRBD2 may fit D (5 bases each). Germline V gene lookup returns CDR1 SGHAT and CDR2 FQNNGV. The length of the CDR3 is 15 residues. V lost 4 bases, J lost 4 bases, and 14 bases lay in between. The CDR3 loop is CASSSRERVYNEQFF. Here the CDR3 DNA reads TGTGCCAGCAGCTCCAGGGAGAGGGTTTACAATGAGCAGTTCTTC.

This clonotype was observed many times. CDR3 in DNA: TGTGCCACCACAATGGGGCAGGGGGGACAGCCCCAGCATTTT. This gives the protein CATTMGQGGQPQHF. The chain uses TRBV6-1 and TRBJ1-5, with 7 bases lining up with TRBD1. With 10 bases clipped from V and 7 bases from J, the junction kept 13 bases outside the gene matches. Germline-derived CDR1 and CDR2 are MNHNS and SASEGT. This CDR3 has 14 residues.

In its sample, this clonotype was seen many times. CDR3 residues: CASTYGASGGRADTQYF. In nucleotides, the CDR3 is TGTGCCAGCACCTACGGGGCTAGCGGGGGGCGAGCAGATACGCAGTATTTT. The chain employs TRBV6-1 and TRBJ2-3; 11 nucleotides agree with TRBD2. CDR1 and CDR2 from the germline V gene are MNHNS and SASEGT. V lost 7 bases to trimming and J lost 4 bases; unmatched junction nucleotides: 13. CDR3 length: 17 residues.

This clonotype was seen many times. The J gene is TRBJ1-2, the V gene TRBV7-2, with no clear D. This CDR3 spans 14 amino acids. Germline-derived CDR1 and CDR2 are SGHTA and FQGNSA. V was shortened by 5 bases and J by 6 bases, with 16 bases between the two germline ends. This chain's CDR3 is CASSPRRVENGYTF. CDR3 bases: TGTGCCAGCAGCCCAAGGAGGGTGGAGAATGGCTACACCTTC. The variable domain in full, with the rest retrieved from reference TRBV7-2 and TRBJ1-2, is GAGVSQSPSNKVTEKGKDVELRCDPISGHTALYWYRQSLGQGLEFLIYFQGNSAPDKSGLPSDRFSAERTGGSVSTLTIQRTQQEDSAVYLCASSPRRVENGYTFGSGTRLTVV.

The chain carries TRBV11-2 and TRBJ1-3; a possible D gene is TRBD1 (6 bases). V lost 9 bases, J lost 5 bases, and 17 bases lay in between. Germline-derived CDR1 and CDR2 are SGHAT and FQNNGV. The CDR3 runs 14 residues. CDR3 DNA sequence: TGTGCCAGTACTAATCCAGGGGAGAGAAACACCATATATTTT. It encodes CASTNPGERNTIYF.

This clonotype was detected many times. The chain combines TRBV11-2 with TRBJ2-1; 13 bases are shared with TRBD2. Germline lookup yields CDR1 SGHAT and CDR2 FQNNGV. Trimming took 1 base from V and 7 from J; bases not matched to a gene: 7. The CDR3 loop spans 17 amino acids. CDR3 sequence (DNA): TGTGCCAGCAGCTTAGTCCGACTAGCGGGGGGAAGGAATGAGCAGTTCTTC. This sequence encodes CASSLVRLAGGRNEQFF.

This clonotype was recorded many times. The DNA for the CDR3 is TGTGCCAGCAGCCCCCGGGTTTTAGCGGATACGCAGTATTTT. It specifies CASSPRVLADTQYF. J is TRBJ2-3 and V is TRBV11-2; a weak D match, TRBD2 (5 bases). The germline V gene encodes CDR1 SGHAT and CDR2 FQNNGV. The V end lost 5 bases, the J end lost 6 bases, and 15 bases lay between the germline ends. The CDR3 consists of 14 residues.

This clonotype has ten or more counts. V and J are TRBV28 and TRBJ2-5; TRBD2 matches 10 bases. Germline-derived CDR1 and CDR2 are MDHEN and SYDVKM. The J segment lost 2 bases and the V segment lost 2 bases, leaving 2 bases of the junction unmatched. This CDR3 has 15 amino acids. In DNA, the CDR3 is TGTGCCAGCAGTTTACCTAGCGGGGGACAAGAGACCCAGTACTTC. It codes for CASSLPSGGQETQYF. Variable domain in full (rest from reference TRBV28 and TRBJ2-5): DVKVTQSSRYLVKRTGEKVFLECVQDMDHENMFWYRQDPGLGLRLIYFSYDVKMKEKGDIPEGYSVSREKKERFSLILESASTNQTSMYLCASSLPSGGQETQYFGPGTRLLVL.

This clonotype was found a few times. CDR3 amino acids: CASSPRWGSETQYF. The CDR3 coding sequence is TGTGCCAGTAGTCCCCGGTGGGGTTCAGAGACCCAGTACTTC. The chain joins TRBV19 to TRBJ2-5; D gene unclear. The V gene lost 5 bases and the J gene lost 4 bases, with 14 bases spanning the gap. CDR3 length equals 14 residues. In germline, CDR1 is LNHDA, CDR2 SQIVND (reference sequence). The full variable domain, its missing parts supplied by reference TRBV19 and TRBJ2-5, is DGGITQSPKYLFRKEGQNVTLSCEQNLNHDAMYWYRQDPGQGLRLIYYSQIVNDFQKGDIAEGYSVSREKKESFPLTVTSAQKNPTAFYLCASSPRWGSETQYFGPGTRLLVL.